These T cell receptor beta chains were read from a single sample in a study of Graves' ophthalmopathy and Graves' hyperthyroidism. Using its own MiXCR run on the multiplex PCR reads, TCRdb lists one record per CDR3 protein. The sample gives around 1,200,000 distinct CDR3 sequences, roughly two fifths of which show up once; around 10% is in the top ten. What was sequenced was peripheral blood or thyroid tissue (not recorded which). The source is an adult man with Graves' hyperthyroidism. Each CDR3 is given with its conserved first and last residue. Each record gives: clone size, J gene, V gene, D gene, CDR3 protein, CDR3 DNA. D genes are given only for firm matches. Clone size is not always given. Where it is, it says once, few, many or a class for expanded clones.

size: many; J: TRBJ2-7; V: TRBV19; D: -; CDR3: CASSIGGGRSSVEQYF; DNA: TGTGCCAGTAGTATAGGCGGTGGCAGGAGCTCCGTCGAGCAGTACTTC
size: -; J: TRBJ2-7; V: TRBV5-1; D: -; CDR3: CASSLAGTGSGEEQYF; DNA: TGCGCCAGCAGCTTGGCCGGGACGGGCTCGGGAGAGGAGCAGTACTTC
size: many; J: TRBJ2-7; V: TRBV9; D: -; CDR3: CASSYRAGVYEQYF; DNA: TGTGCCAGCAGTTACAGGGCTGGCGTTTACGAGCAGTACTTC
size: many; J: TRBJ1-5; V: TRBV7-2; D: -; CDR3: CASSLRRGNNQPQHF; DNA: TGTGCCAGCAGCTTACGGAGGGGAAACAATCAGCCCCAGCATTTT
size: few; J: TRBJ2-2; V: TRBV6-2/TRBV6-3; D: TRBD1; CDR3: CASRPGQGRSGELFF; DNA: TGTGCCAGCAGGCCTGGACAGGGGAGGTCCGGGGAGCTGTTTTTT
size: -; J: TRBJ2-1; V: TRBV20-1; D: -; CDR3: CSAMASESLGIWNEQFF; DNA: TGCAGTGCTATGGCTAGCGAGAGTTTGGGAATATGGAATGAGCAGTTCTTC
size: -; J: TRBJ2-7; V: TRBV2; D: -; CDR3: CASSGTRYALEQYF; DNA: TGTGCCAGCAGTGGGACCCGGTATGCCTTGGAGCAGTACTTC
size: many; J: TRBJ1-5; V: TRBV20-1; D: -; CDR3: CSARRDSNQPQHF; DNA: TGCAGTGCTAGGAGGGACAGCAATCAGCCCCAGCATTTT
size: many; J: TRBJ1-2; V: TRBV2; D: -; CDR3: CASSDGRGDYGYTF; DNA: TGTGCCAGCAGTGACGGCAGGGGAGATTATGGCTACACCTTC
size: few; J: TRBJ2-7; V: TRBV9; D: -; CDR3: CASSVDGGGLYEQYF; DNA: TGTGCCAGCAGCGTAGACGGTGGGGGACTCTACGAGCAGTACTTC
size: -; J: TRBJ1-5; V: TRBV7-2; D: -; CDR3: CASSLAPQPQHF; DNA: TGTGCCAGCAGCTTAGCTCCTCAGCCCCAGCATTTT
size: -; J: TRBJ1-1; V: TRBV10-2; D: -; CDR3: CASSGLQGPGTEAFF; DNA: TGCGCCAGCAGTGGTCTCCAGGGACCAGGTACTGAAGCTTTCTTT
size: many; J: TRBJ1-5; V: TRBV7-2; D: TRBD1; CDR3: CASSLGQGGGQPQHF; DNA: TGTGCCAGCAGCTTGGGACAGGGCGGAGGTCAGCCCCAGCATTTT
size: -; J: TRBJ2-2; V: TRBV13; D: -; CDR3: CASSPPTGSTGELFF; DNA: TGTGCCAGCAGCCCCCCGACAGGTAGCACCGGGGAGCTGTTTTTT
size: many; J: TRBJ2-7; V: TRBV7-2; D: TRBD2; CDR3: CASRPTGTSGVSSYEQYF; DNA: TGTGCCAGCAGGCCTACCGGGACTAGCGGAGTTAGCTCCTACGAGCAGTACTTC
size: many; J: TRBJ1-1; V: TRBV12-3/TRBV12-4; D: -; CDR3: CASSLRLGVDAEAFF; DNA: TGTGCCAGCAGTTTACGACTCGGGGTAGACGCTGAAGCTTTCTTT
size: few; J: TRBJ2-7; V: TRBV3-1; D: -; CDR3: CASSLKGEIHEQYF; DNA: TGTGCCAGCAGCCTGAAGGGGGAAATCCACGAGCAGTACTTC
size: -; J: TRBJ1-1; V: TRBV19; D: TRBD1; CDR3: CASSMGTTGGTEAFF; DNA: TGTGCCAGTAGTATGGGAACCACAGGGGGGACTGAAGCTTTCTTT
size: few; J: TRBJ1-1; V: TRBV20-1; D: TRBD1; CDR3: CSARGTVSFAEAFF; DNA: TGCAGTGCTAGGGGGACAGTCTCCTTCGCTGAAGCTTTCTTT
size: -; J: TRBJ2-7; V: TRBV2; D: -; CDR3: CASSEGSPTSRVKYEQYF; DNA: TGTGCCAGCAGCGAGGGAAGTCCAACAAGTAGGGTTAAATACGAGCAGTACTTC
size: -; J: TRBJ1-1; V: TRBV7-6; D: TRBD1; CDR3: CASSPYSGGRDTEAFF; DNA: TGTGCCAGCAGCCCGTACTCAGGGGGCAGGGACACTGAAGCTTTCTTT
size: -; J: TRBJ2-7; V: TRBV10-3; D: -; CDR3: CASRRGLPYEQYF; DNA: TGTGCCAGCCGCAGGGGACTACCGTACGAGCAGTACTTC
size: -; J: TRBJ2-7; V: TRBV12-3/TRBV12-4; D: -; CDR3: CASSLGRGQSYYEQYF; DNA: TGTGCCAGCAGTTTAGGCAGGGGACAATCGTACTACGAGCAGTACTTC
size: many; J: TRBJ1-1; V: TRBV29-1; D: TRBD1; CDR3: CSARSPDRESNTEAFF; DNA: TGCAGCGCCCGAAGCCCCGACAGGGAGTCGAACACTGAAGCTTTCTTT
size: many; J: TRBJ1-1; V: TRBV19; D: -; CDR3: CASTVGTIEAFF; DNA: TGTGCCAGTACGGTAGGGACAATTGAAGCTTTCTTT
size: once; J: TRBJ2-3; V: TRBV12-3/TRBV12-4; D: -; CDR3: CASSSTASGTDTQYF; DNA: TGTGCCAGCAGTTCTACTGCTAGCGGCACAGATACGCAGTATTTT
size: -; J: TRBJ1-2; V: TRBV2; D: -; CDR3: CASRAEVTDRLVDYGYTF; DNA: TGTGCCAGCAGAGCCGAAGTTACGGACAGACTGGTCGACTATGGCTACACCTTC
size: -; J: TRBJ2-7; V: TRBV5-1; D: TRBD1; CDR3: CASSRGQGNLEQYF; DNA: TGCGCCAGCAGCCGGGGACAGGGGAATCTCGAGCAGTACTTC
size: -; J: TRBJ2-7; V: TRBV15; D: -; CDR3: CATSRGRRGEPASYEQYF; DNA: TGTGCCACCAGCAGAGGACGCAGGGGCGAACCCGCCTCCTACGAGCAGTACTTC
size: -; J: TRBJ1-1; V: TRBV25-1; D: -; CDR3: CASSEGWDAEAFF; DNA: TGTGCCAGCAGTGAAGGGTGGGATGCCGAAGCTTTCTTT
size: -; J: TRBJ1-5; V: TRBV6-5; D: -; CDR3: CASTTGVNQPQHF; DNA: TGTGCCAGCACCACGGGAGTAAATCAGCCCCAGCATTTT
size: -; J: TRBJ1-1; V: TRBV7-9; D: -; CDR3: CASSEQGAGNTEAFF; DNA: TGTGCCAGCAGTGAACAAGGGGCTGGGAACACTGAAGCTTTCTTT
size: many; J: TRBJ2-7; V: TRBV29-1; D: -; CDR3: CSVGSPGAYEQYF; DNA: TGCAGCGTTGGCAGTCCAGGGGCCTACGAGCAGTACTTC
size: few; J: TRBJ1-1; V: TRBV20-1; D: -; CDR3: CSAFVNTEAFF; DNA: TGCAGTGCCTTTGTGAACACTGAAGCTTTCTTT
size: -; J: TRBJ1-6; V: TRBV10-3; D: TRBD1; CDR3: CAIRTGSSPLHF; DNA: TGTGCCATAAGGACAGGGTCTTCACCCCTCCACTTT
size: many; J: TRBJ1-1; V: TRBV29-1; D: -; CDR3: CSVVRQTNTEAFF; DNA: TGCAGCGTTGTAAGACAAACGAACACTGAAGCTTTCTTT
size: -; J: TRBJ2-5; V: TRBV2; D: TRBD2; CDR3: CASSFTSVVVAAQETQYF; DNA: TGTGCCAGCAGTTTTACTAGCGTGGTCGTAGCAGCCCAAGAGACCCAGTACTTC
size: many; J: TRBJ1-6; V: TRBV20-1; D: -; CDR3: CSARSSSYNSPLHF; DNA: TGCAGTGCTAGATCTAGCTCCTATAATTCACCCCTCCACTTT
size: many; J: TRBJ2-7; V: TRBV25-1; D: TRBD1; CDR3: CASSDFRGPRSYEQYF; DNA: TGTGCCAGCAGTGACTTCAGGGGGCCTAGGTCCTACGAGCAGTACTTC
size: -; J: TRBJ2-7; V: TRBV20-1; D: -; CDR3: CSARGRAGEQYF; DNA: TGCAGTGCTAGAGGCCGGGCGGGCGAGCAGTACTTC
size: -; J: TRBJ2-7; V: TRBV7-9; D: -; CDR3: CASSLRSNDEQYF; DNA: TGTGCCAGCAGCCTCCGCAGCAACGACGAGCAGTACTTC
size: -; J: TRBJ2-2; V: TRBV7-9; D: -; CDR3: CASSPLGGGRAAGNTGELFF; DNA: TGTGCCAGCAGCCCCTTGGGTGGCGGACGAGCGGCGGGGAACACCGGGGAGCTGTTTTTT
size: -; J: TRBJ2-2; V: TRBV19; D: TRBD2; CDR3: CASRGAGGTNTGELFF; DNA: TGTGCCAGTAGGGGAGCGGGGGGGACGAACACCGGGGAGCTGTTTTTT
size: -; J: TRBJ2-5; V: TRBV7-9; D: -; CDR3: CASSTNRDFQETQYF; DNA: TGTGCCAGCAGCACCAACCGGGACTTCCAAGAGACCCAGTACTTC
size: many; J: TRBJ2-5; V: TRBV24-1; D: TRBD2; CDR3: CATSDLREATETQYF; DNA: TGTGCCACCAGTGATTTGCGGGAGGCCACCGAGACCCAGTACTTC
size: -; J: TRBJ1-2; V: TRBV5-6; D: TRBD1; CDR3: CASSPGTDNNYGYTF; DNA: TGTGCCAGCAGCCCCGGGACAGACAACAACTATGGCTACACCTTC
size: few; J: TRBJ1-1; V: TRBV6-5; D: -; CDR3: CASSLNGENTEAFF; DNA: TGTGCCAGCAGTTTGAACGGGGAGAACACTGAAGCTTTCTTT
size: few; J: TRBJ1-1; V: TRBV29-1; D: -; CDR3: CSVNPGLIAEAFF; DNA: TGCAGCGTCAACCCTGGACTTATCGCTGAAGCTTTCTTT
size: many; J: TRBJ1-5; V: TRBV25-1; D: TRBD1; CDR3: CASSVYRQGANQPQHF; DNA: TGTGCCAGCAGTGTGTACAGACAGGGGGCCAATCAGCCCCAGCATTTT
size: many; J: TRBJ2-5; V: TRBV24-1; D: TRBD1; CDR3: CATSDFPKSFGTGKWETQYF; DNA: TGTGCCACCAGTGATTTCCCAAAATCCTTCGGGACAGGGAAGTGGGAGACCCAGTACTTC
size: -; J: TRBJ2-2; V: TRBV5-1; D: TRBD2; CDR3: CASSLLAGSTGELFF; DNA: TGCGCCAGCAGCTTACTAGCGGGCAGCACCGGGGAGCTGTTTTTT
size: -; J: TRBJ2-6; V: TRBV25-1; D: -; CDR3: CASSDNTGVSGANVLTF; DNA: TGTGCCAGCAGTGACAATACGGGGGTGTCTGGGGCCAACGTCCTGACTTTC
size: -; J: TRBJ1-2; V: TRBV2; D: TRBD1; CDR3: CASSLGQGSGYGYTF; DNA: TGTGCCAGCTCACTCGGACAGGGGAGCGGCTATGGCTACACCTTC
size: many; J: TRBJ1-2; V: TRBV6-5; D: TRBD1; CDR3: CASSYNRGADGYTF; DNA: TGTGCCAGCAGTTACAACAGGGGCGCGGATGGCTACACCTTC
size: few; J: TRBJ1-5; V: TRBV6-5; D: -; CDR3: CASGEGVSNQPQHF; DNA: TGTGCCAGCGGGGAGGGGGTGAGCAATCAGCCCCAGCATTTT
size: few; J: TRBJ2-2; V: TRBV5-1; D: -; CDR3: CASSPEYGTGELFF; DNA: TGCGCCAGCAGCCCGGAGTACGGCACCGGGGAGCTGTTTTTT